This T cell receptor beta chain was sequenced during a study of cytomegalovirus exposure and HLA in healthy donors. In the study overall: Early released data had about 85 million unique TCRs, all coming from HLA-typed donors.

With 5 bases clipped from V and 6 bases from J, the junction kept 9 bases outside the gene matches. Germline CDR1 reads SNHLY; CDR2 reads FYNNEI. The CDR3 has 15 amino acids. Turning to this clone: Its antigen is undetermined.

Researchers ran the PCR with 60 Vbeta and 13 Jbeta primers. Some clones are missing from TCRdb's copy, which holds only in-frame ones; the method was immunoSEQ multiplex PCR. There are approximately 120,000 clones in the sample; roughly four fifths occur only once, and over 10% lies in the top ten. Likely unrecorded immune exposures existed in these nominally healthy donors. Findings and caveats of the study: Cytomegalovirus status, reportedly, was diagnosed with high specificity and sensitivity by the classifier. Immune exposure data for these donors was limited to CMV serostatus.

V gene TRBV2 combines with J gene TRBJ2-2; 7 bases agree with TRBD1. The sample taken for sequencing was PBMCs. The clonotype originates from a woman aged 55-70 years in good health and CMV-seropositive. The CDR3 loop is CASSRGPLGAGELFF. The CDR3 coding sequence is TGTGCCAGCAGTAGGGGGCCCCTGGGAGCCGGGGAGCTGTTTTTT.